Sequencing of this T cell receptor (beta chain) was carried out in a study of T cells in Graves' hyperthyroidism and ophthalmopathy. Fresh peripheral blood, around 9.3 ml of it, supplied the PBMCs. Amplification targeted TCR beta CDR3 regions from RNA transcripts. A first-round RT-PCR of the TCR CDR3 used the HTBI primer set. A single record per CDR3 protein comes from TCRdb applying MiXCR to the multiplex PCR reads. The sample carries under 400,000 distinct CDR3 sequences, 15% to 20% recorded once. This clonotype was observed at least ten times. With 0 bases removed from V and 1 base from J, the gap between germline ends came to 15 bases. The germline CDR1 and CDR2 sequences are DFQATT and SNEGSKA (reference sequence). The CDR3 contains 16 residues.

Specimen: blood. The V gene is TRBV20-1, the J gene TRBJ2-5, with D perhaps TRBD2 (6 bases). The sequence was collected from a woman in her thirties or forties with Graves' ophthalmopathy. The CDR3 reads CSARDWGELPQETQYF. The CDR3 DNA sequence: TGCAGTGCTAGAGATTGGGGGGAGTTGCCCCAAGAGACCCAGTACTTC.